This T cell receptor (beta chain) was obtained from a study of blood T cell repertoires in COVID-19. The wider study: Samples came from the United States, Italy and Spain, spanning acute and convalescent COVID-19. Sources were T cells, B-cell-depleted T cells, or PBMCs; the material itself was cDNA or gDNA.

As handled by the study authors: For nucleated cells, counts were estimated from reference gene primer amplification. Using immunoSEQ multiplex PCR, the repertoire was profiled, and TCRdb retains in-frame clones only, with some absent. That table is the source of V, J and clone size, and D and trimming were worked out from the DNA. Seen here are approximately 250,000 clones, around 80% observed once, and the top ten hold about 2%. Only one count was recorded for this clone. This receptor was identified in a man aged 40-49 years who had recovered from COVID-19. The sample consisted of peripheral blood.

CDR3 region: CASSAETGNGYTF. The CDR3 DNA follows: TGTGCCAGCAGTGCCGAGACAGGGAATGGCTACACCTTC. The chain recombines TRBV2 with TRBJ1-2; 7 bases map to TRBD1. Germline V lookup: CDR1 SNHLY, CDR2 FYNNEI. There are 13 residues in the CDR3. The junction had 5 bases not matched to a gene; V was cut back by 4 bases and J by 6 bases.